This TCR beta chain was sequenced during a study of cytomegalovirus exposure and HLA in healthy donors. Study information: In a previous analysis, 110 million or so unique TCR beta sequences were found from 150 million to 200 million T cells. The Caucasian-associated ancestry cluster contained approximately 81% of the roughly 370 genotyped donors. Study-level results: Across HLA loci, a later analysis found differing TCR association rates, with DRB1 most and HLA-C fewest. Later on, a genetic analysis was performed. It linked a missense variant in DCLRE1C with V- and J-gene trimming of TCR beta.

With regard to this clone: The antigen is unknown.

Between the trimmed V and J ends, which lost 3 bases and 0 bases, there was a span of 8 bases. The CDR3 has 13 residues. The germline gives CDR1 GTSNPN, CDR2 SVGIG (reference sequence). The PCR contained 60 Vbeta and 13 Jbeta primers. TCRdb's table, derived via immunoSEQ multiplex PCR, lists solely in-frame clones and lacks some. The data contain some 170,000 clones, 82% of them seen just once; the ten biggest clones take up roughly a tenth. The genes are TRBV30 and TRBJ1-1, with TRBD1 as a possible D gene (5 bases). The clonotype comes from a man aged 50 to 59 in good health and CMV-seropositive. The sequenced sample consisted of PBMCs. CDR3 DNA: TGTGCCTGGAGCCAGGGATTGAACACTGAAGCTTTCTTT. Protein sequence: CAWSQGLNTEAFF.